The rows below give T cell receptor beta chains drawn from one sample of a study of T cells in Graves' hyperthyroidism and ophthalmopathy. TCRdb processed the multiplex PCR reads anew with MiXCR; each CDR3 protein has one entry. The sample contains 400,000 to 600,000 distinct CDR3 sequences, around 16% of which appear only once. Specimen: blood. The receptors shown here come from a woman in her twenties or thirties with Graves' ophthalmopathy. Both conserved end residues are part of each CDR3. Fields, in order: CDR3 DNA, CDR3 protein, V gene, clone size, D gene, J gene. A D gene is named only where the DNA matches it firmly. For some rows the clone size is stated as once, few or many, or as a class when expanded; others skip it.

TGCAGTGCTACCCCCAACATGGGGGACAGGGGCTACGAGCAGTACTTC,CSATPNMGDRGYEQYF,TRBV20-1,-,TRBD1,TRBJ2-7
TGTGCCAGCAGTGAGGCCACCCGATATGAAAAACTGTTTTTT,CASSEATRYEKLFF,TRBV2,few,-,TRBJ1-4
TGCGCCAGCAGCCAGACTAGCGGGAGGAGAGAGACCCAGTACTTC,CASSQTSGRRETQYF,TRBV5-1,many,TRBD2,TRBJ2-5
TGTGCCAGCAGTTTCAGTGGGTTGGATGAAGCTTTCTTT,CASSFSGLDEAFF,TRBV12-3/TRBV12-4,many,-,TRBJ1-1
TGCAGCGTTGGAAGCTCCTACGAGCAGTACTTC,CSVGSSYEQYF,TRBV29-1,few,-,TRBJ2-7
TGTGCCAGCAGCCCCCGACTAGCGGGTTACGAGCAGTACTTC,CASSPRLAGYEQYF,TRBV9,many,TRBD2,TRBJ2-7
TGTGCCAGCTCACCGACAATTCGCGGCACTGAAGCTTTCTTT,CASSPTIRGTEAFF,TRBV18,many,-,TRBJ1-1
TGTGCCAGCGGACAGGGTCAAGAGACCCAGTACTTC,CASGQGQETQYF,TRBV27,-,TRBD1,TRBJ2-5
TGTGCCAGCAGCCAAAGGGCCAGCACCGGGGAGCTGTTTTTT,CASSQRASTGELFF,TRBV3-1,many,-,TRBJ2-2
TGTGCCAGCTCGGGACTAGCGGGAGGGTTCTCCTACAATGAGCAGTTCTTC,CASSGLAGGFSYNEQFF,TRBV27,-,TRBD2,TRBJ2-1
TGTGCCAACAGCCCAGGTAGTGCGAACACTGAAGCTTTCTTT,CANSPGSANTEAFF,TRBV5-6,-,-,TRBJ1-1
TGTGCCAGCAGGCGGTGGCTAGCGAATAATGAGCAGTTCTTC,CASRRWLANNEQFF,TRBV28,many,-,TRBJ2-1
TGTGCCCTAGCAAGCGGGAGGGCCAACGAGCAGTACTTC,CALASGRANEQYF,TRBV2,many,TRBD2,TRBJ2-7
TGTGCCAGCAGTTACGGACAGTACTCCTACGAGCAGTACTTC,CASSYGQYSYEQYF,TRBV6-2/TRBV6-3,many,-,TRBJ2-7
TGTGCCAGCAGTTACTTCCCAGGGGGTGTTGGGGCCAACGTCCTGACTTTC,CASSYFPGGVGANVLTF,TRBV6-5,-,TRBD1,TRBJ2-6
TGTGCCAGTAATCACGGGACCCACTCCTACAATGAGCAGTTCTTC,CASNHGTHSYNEQFF,TRBV19,few,-,TRBJ2-1
TGCAGTGCTAGTGGACAGTCCTTAACTCAGCCCCAGCATTTT,CSASGQSLTQPQHF,TRBV20-1,few,-,TRBJ1-5
TGCGCCAGCAGCCAAGGATCAACAGGGAATTACGAGCAGTACTTC,CASSQGSTGNYEQYF,TRBV4-1,few,-,TRBJ2-7
TGTGCCAGCAGTTACGAGCGACTCGAGCAGTTCTTC,CASSYERLEQFF,TRBV6-2/TRBV6-3,few,-,TRBJ2-1